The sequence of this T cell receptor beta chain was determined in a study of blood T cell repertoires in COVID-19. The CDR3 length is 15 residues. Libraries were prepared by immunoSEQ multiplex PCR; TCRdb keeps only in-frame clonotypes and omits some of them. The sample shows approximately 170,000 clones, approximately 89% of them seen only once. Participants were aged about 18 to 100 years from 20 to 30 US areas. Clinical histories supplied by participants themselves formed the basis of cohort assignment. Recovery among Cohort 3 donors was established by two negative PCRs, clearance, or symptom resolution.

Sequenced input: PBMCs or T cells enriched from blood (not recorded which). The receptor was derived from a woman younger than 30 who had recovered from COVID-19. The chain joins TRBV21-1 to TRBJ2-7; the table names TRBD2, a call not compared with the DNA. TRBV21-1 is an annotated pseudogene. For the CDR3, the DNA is TGTGCCAGCAGCGCCAGCGGGAGGGCCCGCTACGAGCAGTACTTC. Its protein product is CASSASGRARYEQYF.